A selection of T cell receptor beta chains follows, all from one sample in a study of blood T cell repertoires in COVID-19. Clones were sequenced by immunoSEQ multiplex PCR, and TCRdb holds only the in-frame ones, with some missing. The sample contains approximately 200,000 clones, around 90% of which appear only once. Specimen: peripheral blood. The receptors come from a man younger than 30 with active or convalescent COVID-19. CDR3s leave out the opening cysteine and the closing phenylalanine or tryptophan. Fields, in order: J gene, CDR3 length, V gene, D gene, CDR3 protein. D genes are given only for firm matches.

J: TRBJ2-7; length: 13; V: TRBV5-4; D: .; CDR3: ASSLVGQASYEQY
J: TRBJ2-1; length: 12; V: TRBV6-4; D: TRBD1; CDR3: ASRGDSNPNEQF
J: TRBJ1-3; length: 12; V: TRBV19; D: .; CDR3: ASSIKGAGNTIY
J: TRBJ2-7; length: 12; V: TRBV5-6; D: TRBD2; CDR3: ASSLVPSGGEQY
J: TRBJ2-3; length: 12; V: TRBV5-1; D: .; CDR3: ASSWNRVTDTQY
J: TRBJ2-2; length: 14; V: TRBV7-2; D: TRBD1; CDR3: ASSLSGQGRAGELF
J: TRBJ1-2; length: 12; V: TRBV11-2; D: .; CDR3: ASSNSYRNYGYT
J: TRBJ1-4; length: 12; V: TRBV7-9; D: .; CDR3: ASSFGRGNEKLF
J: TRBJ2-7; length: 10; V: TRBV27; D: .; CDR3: ASSQNSYEQY
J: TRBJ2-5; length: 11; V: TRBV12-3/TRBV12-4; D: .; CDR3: ASSFRVQETQY
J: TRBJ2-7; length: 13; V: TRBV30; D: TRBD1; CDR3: AWSPGQGFSYEQY
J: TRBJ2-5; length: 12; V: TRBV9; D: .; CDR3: ASTQGPSAGAQY
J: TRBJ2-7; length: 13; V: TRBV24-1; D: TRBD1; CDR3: ATSDGQDPVEEQY
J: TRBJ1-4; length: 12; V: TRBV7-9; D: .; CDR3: ASSGVGQVEKLF
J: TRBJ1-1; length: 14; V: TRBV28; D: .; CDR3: ASSHPNLDRNTEAF
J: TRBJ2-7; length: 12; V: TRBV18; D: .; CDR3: ASSPTVQDVEQY
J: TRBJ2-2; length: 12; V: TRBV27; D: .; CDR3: ASSSTLSAGELF
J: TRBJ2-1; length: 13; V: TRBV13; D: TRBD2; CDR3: ASSLGLAGELEQF
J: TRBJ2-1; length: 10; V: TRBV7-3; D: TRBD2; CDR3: ASSRIAGEQF
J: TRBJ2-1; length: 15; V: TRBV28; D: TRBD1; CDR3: ASSLGTGPSLGNEQF
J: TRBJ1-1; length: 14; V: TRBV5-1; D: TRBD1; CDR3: ASSSQGTGHHTEAF
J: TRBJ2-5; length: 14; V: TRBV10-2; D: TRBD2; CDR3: ASRTSGRALSETQY
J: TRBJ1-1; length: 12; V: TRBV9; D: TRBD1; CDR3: ASSAGGGYGEAF
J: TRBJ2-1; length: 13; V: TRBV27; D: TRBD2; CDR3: ASSLSAGGMYEQF
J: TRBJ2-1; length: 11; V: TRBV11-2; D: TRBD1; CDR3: ASSPWDRSEQF
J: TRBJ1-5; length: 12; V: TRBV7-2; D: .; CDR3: ASSPRGGSQPQH
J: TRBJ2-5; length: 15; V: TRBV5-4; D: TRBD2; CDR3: ASSLDGLAGVSETQY
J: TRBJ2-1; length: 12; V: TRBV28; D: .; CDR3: ASSPPLVFNEQF
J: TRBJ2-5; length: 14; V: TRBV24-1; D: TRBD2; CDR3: ATSDAGTSGKETQY
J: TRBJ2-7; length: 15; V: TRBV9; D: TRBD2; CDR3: ASSAGTSGPGSYEQY
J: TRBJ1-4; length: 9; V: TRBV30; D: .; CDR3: AWRAGEKLF